The 5 T cell receptor beta chains in this list originate from one sample, sequenced in a study of shared clonotypes between healthy human individuals. Measured with immunoSEQ multiplex PCR; TCRdb has only the in-frame clones, and not every one. This table holds under 2.5 million clones, less than 95% found once. The sequencing sample was made of naive CD4+ T cells from PBMCs. Subset given: CD45RA+ positively selected. These receptors originate from a man aged 18-30 years in good health. Some clones in this sample may be carry-over from other donors' samples.

In DNA form, the CDR3 reads TGTGCCAGCAGCGTCCAGGGACTAGCGGGGTACAATGAGCAGTTCTTC. Protein product: CASSVQGLAGYNEQFF. The chain uses TRBV9 and TRBJ2-1, with 13 bases lining up with TRBD2. Germline lookup yields CDR1 SGDLS and CDR2 YYNGEE. The V and J ends lost 2 bases and 4 bases, in that order; junction bases with no gene match: 3. This CDR3 is built from 16 residues.

This rearrangement joins TRBV4-1 to TRBJ2-1; the match to TRBD1 covers 8 bases. J gave up 2 bases and V 2 bases, and 5 bases lay outside the gene matches. This CDR3 contains 16 residues. The germline gives CDR1 MGHRA, CDR2 YSYEKL. CDR3 DNA: TGCGCCAGCAGCCAAAACCGGGACAGGACCTACAATGAGCAGTTCTTC. It specifies CASSQNRDRTYNEQFF.

On this clone: Other DNA sequences from this sample encode an identical CDR3 as well. V and J are TRBV30 and TRBJ2-5; D unresolved. Trimming removed 0 bases from V and 1 base from J, with 6 bases in between. The CDR3 runs to 13 residues. The V gene's germline CDR1 is GTSNPN and CDR2 SVGIG (reference sequence). CDR3 sequence (DNA): TGTGCCTGGAGTGTCTTAGCCCAAGAGACCCAGTACTTC. This gives the protein CAWSVLAQETQYF. The full variable domain, in which reference TRBV30 and TRBJ2-5 provide the parts outside the CDR3, is SQTIHQWPATLVQPVGSPLSLECTVEGTSNPNLYWYRQAAGRGLQLLFYSVGIGQISSEVPQNLSASRPQDRQFILSSKKLLLSDSGFYLCAWSVLAQETQYFGPGTRLLVL.

V is TRBV5-1 and J is TRBJ2-3; D remains ambiguous. CDR3 length equals 13 residues. Looked up from germline, CDR1 is SGHRS and CDR2 is YFSETQ. The germline V and J ends were trimmed by 4 bases and 6 bases, with 12 bases remaining between them. DNA for the CDR3: TGCGCCAGCAGCCCCGGTGTTACGGATACGCAGTATTTT. It yields the protein CASSPGVTDTQYF.

This chain uses TRBV5-1 with TRBJ1-1; no definite D call. Looked up from germline, CDR1 is SGHRS and CDR2 is YFSETQ. The CDR3 consists of 14 residues. V was pared by 4 bases and J by 3 bases, with 13 bases between. The CDR3 region is CASSQVDGDTEAFF. As DNA, the CDR3 is TGCGCCAGCAGCCAAGTGGACGGGGACACTGAAGCTTTCTTT.